This T cell receptor beta chain appears in the sequencing data of a study of blood T cell repertoires in COVID-19. Study information: From T cells, B-cell-depleted T cells, or PBMCs came the material, which was cDNA or gDNA.

Participants were aged about 18 to 100 years from about 25 US areas. The germline V and J ends were trimmed by 1 base and 0 bases, with 11 bases remaining between them. This CDR3 is built from 16 residues. The germline CDR1 and CDR2 sequences are SGHNT and YYREEE (reference sequence). Clones were sequenced by immunoSEQ multiplex PCR, and TCRdb holds only the in-frame ones, with some missing. The sample includes 190,000 or so clones, roughly 90% of them seen just once. This sequence joins TRBV5-4 and TRBJ1-3; D remains unclear. The sample taken for sequencing was PBMCs or T cells enriched from blood (not recorded which). The source of this sequence is a man aged 18 to 29 with acute COVID-19. Written as DNA, the CDR3 is TGTGCCAGCAGCTTGTTTTCCCTCTCCTCTGGAAACACCATATATTTT. Residues: CASSLFSLSSGNTIYF.